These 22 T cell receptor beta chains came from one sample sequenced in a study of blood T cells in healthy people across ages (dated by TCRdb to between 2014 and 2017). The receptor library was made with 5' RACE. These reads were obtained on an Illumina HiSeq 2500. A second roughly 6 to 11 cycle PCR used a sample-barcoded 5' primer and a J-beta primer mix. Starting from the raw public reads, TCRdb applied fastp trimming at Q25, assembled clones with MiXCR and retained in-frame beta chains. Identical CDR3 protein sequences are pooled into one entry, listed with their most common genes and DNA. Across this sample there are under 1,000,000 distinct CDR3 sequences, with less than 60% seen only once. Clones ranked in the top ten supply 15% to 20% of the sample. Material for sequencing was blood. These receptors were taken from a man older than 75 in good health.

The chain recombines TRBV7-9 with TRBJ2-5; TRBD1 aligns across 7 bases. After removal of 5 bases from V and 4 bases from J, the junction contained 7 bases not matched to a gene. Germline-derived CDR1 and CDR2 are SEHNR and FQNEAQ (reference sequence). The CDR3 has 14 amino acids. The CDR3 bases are TGTGCCAGCAGCCCCAGACAGGGTGTAGAGACCCAGTACTTC. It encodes CASSPRQGVETQYF.

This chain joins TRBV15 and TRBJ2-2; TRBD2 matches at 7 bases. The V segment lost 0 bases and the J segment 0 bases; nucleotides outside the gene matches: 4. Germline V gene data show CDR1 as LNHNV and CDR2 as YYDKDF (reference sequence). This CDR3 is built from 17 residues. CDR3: CATSRDPGGPNTGELFF. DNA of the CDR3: TGTGCCACCAGCAGAGATCCGGGAGGACCGAACACCGGGGAGCTGTTTTTT.

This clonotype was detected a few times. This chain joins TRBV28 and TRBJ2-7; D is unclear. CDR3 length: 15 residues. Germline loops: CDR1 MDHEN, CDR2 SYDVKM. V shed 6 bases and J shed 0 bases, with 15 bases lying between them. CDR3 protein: CASSPHSSSSYEQYF. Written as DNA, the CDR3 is TGTGCCAGCAGCCCCCACAGCTCCAGCTCCTACGAGCAGTACTTC.

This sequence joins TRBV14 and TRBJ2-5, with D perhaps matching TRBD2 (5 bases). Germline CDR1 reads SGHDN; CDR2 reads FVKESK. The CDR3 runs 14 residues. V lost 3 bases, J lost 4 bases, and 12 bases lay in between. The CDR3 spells CASSHRGIGETQYF. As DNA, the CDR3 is TGTGCCAGCAGCCACAGAGGGATTGGAGAGACCCAGTACTTC.

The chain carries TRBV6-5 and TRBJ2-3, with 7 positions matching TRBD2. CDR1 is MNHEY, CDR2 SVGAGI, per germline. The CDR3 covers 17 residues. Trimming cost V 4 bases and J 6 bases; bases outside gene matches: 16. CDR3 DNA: TGTGCCAGCAGTTTTCGCGGGAGAGGGGATTCTATTGATACGCAGTATTTT. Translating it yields CASSFRGRGDSIDTQYF.

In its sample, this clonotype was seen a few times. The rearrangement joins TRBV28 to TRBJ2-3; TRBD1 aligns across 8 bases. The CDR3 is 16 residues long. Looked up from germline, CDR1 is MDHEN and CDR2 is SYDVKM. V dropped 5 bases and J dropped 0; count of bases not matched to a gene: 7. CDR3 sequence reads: CASSPGQATSTDTQYF. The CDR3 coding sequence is TGTGCCAGCAGTCCGGGACAGGCGACTAGCACAGATACGCAGTATTTT.

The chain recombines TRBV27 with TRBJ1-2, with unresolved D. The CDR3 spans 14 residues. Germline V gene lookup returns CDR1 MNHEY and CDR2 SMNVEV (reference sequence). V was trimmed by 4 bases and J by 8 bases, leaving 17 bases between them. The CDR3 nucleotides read TGTGCCAGCAGTTCAAAGGCCCAGCGTGGCGGCTACACCTTC. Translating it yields CASSSKAQRGGYTF.

For the CDR3, the DNA is TGTGCCAGCAGCCAAGCCGGGAGACGTAATGAAAAACTGTTTTTT. Encoded protein: CASSQAGRRNEKLFF. This chain uses TRBV14 with TRBJ1-4; unclear D gene. The CDR3 contains 15 residues. Per the germline V gene, CDR1 is SGHDN and CDR2 is FVKESK. Between the trimmed V and J ends, which lost 1 base and 4 bases, there was a span of 10 bases.

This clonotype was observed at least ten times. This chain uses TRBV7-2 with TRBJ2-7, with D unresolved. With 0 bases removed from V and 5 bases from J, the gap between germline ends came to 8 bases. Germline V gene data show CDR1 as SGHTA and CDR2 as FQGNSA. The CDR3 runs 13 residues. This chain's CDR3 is CASSLAGFDEQYF. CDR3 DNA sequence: TGTGCCAGCAGCTTAGCAGGGTTCGACGAGCAGTACTTC.

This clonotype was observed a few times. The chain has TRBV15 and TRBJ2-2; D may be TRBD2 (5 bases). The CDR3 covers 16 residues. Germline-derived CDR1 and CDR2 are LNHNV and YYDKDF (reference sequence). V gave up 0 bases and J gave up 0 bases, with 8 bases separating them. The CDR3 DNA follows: TGTGCCACCAGCAGAGAGGTAGCGCCGAACACCGGGGAGCTGTTTTTT. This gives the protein CATSREVAPNTGELFF.

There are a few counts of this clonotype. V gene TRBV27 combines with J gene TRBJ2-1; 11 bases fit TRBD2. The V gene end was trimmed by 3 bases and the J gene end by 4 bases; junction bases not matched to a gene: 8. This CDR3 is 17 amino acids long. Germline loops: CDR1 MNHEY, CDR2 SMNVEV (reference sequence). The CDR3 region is CASSLSVGLADYNEQFF. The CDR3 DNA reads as TGTGCCAGCAGTTTGTCGGTGGGACTAGCGGATTACAATGAGCAGTTCTTC.

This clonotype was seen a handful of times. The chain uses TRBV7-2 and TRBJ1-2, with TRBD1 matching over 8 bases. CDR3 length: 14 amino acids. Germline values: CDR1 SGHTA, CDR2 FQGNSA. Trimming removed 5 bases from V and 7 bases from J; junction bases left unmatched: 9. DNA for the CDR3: TGTGCCAGCAGCAGCACGGACAGGGCCCGTGGCTACACCTTC. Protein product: CASSSTDRARGYTF.

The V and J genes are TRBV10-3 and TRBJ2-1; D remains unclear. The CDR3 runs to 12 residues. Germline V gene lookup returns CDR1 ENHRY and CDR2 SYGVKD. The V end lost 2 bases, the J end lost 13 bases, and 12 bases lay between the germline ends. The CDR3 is CAISENRETQFF. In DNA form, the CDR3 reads TGTGCCATCAGTGAGAACCGAGAGACCCAGTTCTTC.

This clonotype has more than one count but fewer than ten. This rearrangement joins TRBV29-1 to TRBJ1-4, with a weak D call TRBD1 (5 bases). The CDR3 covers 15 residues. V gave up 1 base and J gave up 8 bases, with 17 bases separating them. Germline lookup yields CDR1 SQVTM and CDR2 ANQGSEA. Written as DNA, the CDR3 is TGCAGCGTTGAAGCCCCGCCAGGGAAAGGCGAAAAACTGTTTTTT. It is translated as CSVEAPPGKGEKLFF.

In DNA, the CDR3 is TGTGCCAGCAGCTTGGGGGTTGACGAGCAGTACTTC. Protein: CASSLGVDEQYF. The rearrangement joins TRBV7-6 to TRBJ2-5; D is perhaps TRBD1 or TRBD2 (5 bases each). The J call may be wrong; the DNA end is better matched by TRBJ2-7. CDR3 length equals 12 residues. Germline V CDR1 and CDR2: SGHVS, FNYEAQ.

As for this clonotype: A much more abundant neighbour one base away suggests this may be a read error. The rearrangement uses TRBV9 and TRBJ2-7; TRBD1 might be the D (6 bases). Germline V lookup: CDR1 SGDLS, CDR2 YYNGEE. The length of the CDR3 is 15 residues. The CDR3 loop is CVSSVGTNGGWEQYF. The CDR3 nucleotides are TGTGTCAGCAGCGTAGGGACAAATGGAGGATGGGAGCAGTACTTC.

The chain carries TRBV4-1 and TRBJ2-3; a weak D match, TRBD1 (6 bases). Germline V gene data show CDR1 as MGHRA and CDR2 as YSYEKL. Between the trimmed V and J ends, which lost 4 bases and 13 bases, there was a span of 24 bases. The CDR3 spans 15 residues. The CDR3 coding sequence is TGCGCCAGCAGCCCCCCGGGCGGCAGGGGCAACGGAAAGTATTTT. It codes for CASSPPGGRGNGKYF.

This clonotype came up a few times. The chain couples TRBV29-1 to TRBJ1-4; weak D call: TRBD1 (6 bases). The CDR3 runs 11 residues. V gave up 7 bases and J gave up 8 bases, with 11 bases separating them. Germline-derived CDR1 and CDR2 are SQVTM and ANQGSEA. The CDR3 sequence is CSGFRGEKLFF. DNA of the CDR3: TGCAGCGGTTTTAGGGGGGAAAAACTGTTTTTT.

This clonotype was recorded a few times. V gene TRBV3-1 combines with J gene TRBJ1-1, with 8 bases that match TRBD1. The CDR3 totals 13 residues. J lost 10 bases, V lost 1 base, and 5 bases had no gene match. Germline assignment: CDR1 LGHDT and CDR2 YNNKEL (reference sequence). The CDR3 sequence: CASSQVTGTGAFF. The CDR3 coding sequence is TGTGCCAGCAGCCAAGTAACAGGGACAGGAGCTTTCTTT.

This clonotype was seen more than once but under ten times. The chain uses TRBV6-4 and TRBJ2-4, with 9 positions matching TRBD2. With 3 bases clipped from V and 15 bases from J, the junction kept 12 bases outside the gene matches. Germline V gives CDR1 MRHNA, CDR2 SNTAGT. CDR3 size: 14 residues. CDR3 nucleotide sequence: TGTGCCAGCAGTGAGGCCAGATGGCTAGCGGGAAGGTACTTC. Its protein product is CASSEARWLAGRYF.

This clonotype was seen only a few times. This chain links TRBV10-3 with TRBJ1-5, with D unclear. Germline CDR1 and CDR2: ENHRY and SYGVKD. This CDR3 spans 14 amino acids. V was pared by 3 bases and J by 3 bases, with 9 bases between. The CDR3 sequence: CAISDRQDNQPQHF. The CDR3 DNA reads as TGTGCCATCAGTGATCGGCAGGACAATCAGCCCCAGCATTTT.

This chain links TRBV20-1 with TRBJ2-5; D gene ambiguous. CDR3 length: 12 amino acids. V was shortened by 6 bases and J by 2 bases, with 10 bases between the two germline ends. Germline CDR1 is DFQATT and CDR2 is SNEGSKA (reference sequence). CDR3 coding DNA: TGCAGTGCAGACGGGTTTCAAGAGACCCAGTACTTC. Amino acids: CSADGFQETQYF.